This T cell receptor beta chain was sequenced during a study of blood T cell repertoires in COVID-19. Overall study context: Acute-phase and convalescent COVID-19 samples originated in the United States, Italy and Spain.

The ends were cut back, 0 bases at V and 8 bases at J, with 14 bases in the middle. This CDR3 region has 15 residues. Germline V gene sequence: CDR1 LGHDT, CDR2 YNNKEL (reference sequence). Original data processing: Estimates of nucleated cell counts were drawn from the amplification of reference gene primers. The assay was immunoSEQ multiplex PCR, and TCRdb's table has in-frame clones only and misses some. V and J calls plus clone size are reproduced from that table; the DNA served to infer D and trimming. The sample gives roughly 110,000 clones, about 87% of which show up once; under 6% is in the top ten.

The chain links TRBV3-1 (or the pseudogene TRBV3-2) to TRBJ2-1, with D possibly being TRBD1 (6 bases). Sequencing was performed on peripheral blood. This clonotype was sampled from a woman between 50 and 59 years old with acute or convalescent COVID-19. The DNA of the CDR3 is TGTGCCAGCAGCCAAGAGGAGGCCAGGGGACATGAGCAGTTCTTC. Protein: CASSQEEARGHEQFF.